The clone carrying this T cell receptor (beta chain) was seen at least ten times. What it recognizes is unknown. Template switching introduced a universal primer site, and the cDNA bore unique molecular identifiers. TCRdb re-called the 5' RACE reads with MiXCR, one entry per CDR3 protein. The table lists hundreds of thousands of distinct CDR3 sequences, 8.6% of them singletons. This sample is drawn from a study of identical twins. General observations from the study: Rather than following the same donors, the conclusions depended on cross-sectional statistical analysis. Some out-of-frame alpha sequences were shared by twins, and these showed excess low generation probability.

CDR1 and CDR2 from the germline V gene are SEHNR and FQNEAQ (reference sequence). This CDR3 spans 12 amino acids. The ends were cut back, 8 bases at V and 3 bases at J, with 10 bases in the middle. These same data were also listed under a study on yellow fever vaccine responses in identical twins.

The origin of this receptor is a young woman in good health. Specimen: PBMCs. The genes are TRBV7-9 and TRBJ1-1; no reliable D call. This CDR3 is CASRPLHTEAFF. CDR3 nucleotides: TGTGCCAGCCGCCCCCTACACACTGAAGCTTTCTTT.